One T cell receptor beta chain is described in this entry. Its antigen is as yet unknown. The entry originates in a study of T-cell memory formation after mild COVID-19. The study, taken as a whole, reports: There were some responding clones in pre-infection memory, which suggested that cross-reactive memory had joined. Confirmation was lacking for SARS-CoV-2 specificity of second-wave clones that peaked on day 37. CD8+ contracting clones occupied EMRA, while CD4+ ones occupied mainly CM and EM.

CDR3 length: 16 amino acids. With 4 bases clipped from V and 2 bases from J, the junction kept 3 bases outside the gene matches. CDR1 is SGHVS, CDR2 FNYEAQ, per germline. TCR alpha and TCR beta cDNA libraries carrying sample barcodes and UMIs were produced by 5'RACE using constant-segment primers. TCRdb re-called the 5' RACE reads with MiXCR, one entry per CDR3 protein. The sample carries around 340,000 distinct CDR3 sequences, 15% to 20% recorded once. The TCR originated in a man aged 18 to 29 who had mild COVID-19 (a few samples of this study predate the infection). Cell type and time point are not known. The specimen was PBMCs or a T cell subset sorted from them (not recorded which). The V and J genes are TRBV7-6 and TRBJ2-2, with 11 bases aligning to TRBD2. The CDR3 DNA reads TGTGCCAGCAGCTCTCTAGCGGGGGGCAACACCGGGGAGCTGTTTTTT. It yields the protein CASSSLAGGNTGELFF.